One T cell receptor beta chain is described in this entry. V dropped 2 bases and J dropped 7 bases, with 15 bases sitting between them. The germline gives CDR1 MNHNS, CDR2 SASEGT. The CDR3 runs to 15 residues. The data were produced by immunoSEQ multiplex PCR, yet TCRdb's version contains in-frame clones alone and is incomplete. The sample carries a few hundred thousand clones, more than 70% recorded once. The sample originates from a study of blood T cell repertoires in COVID-19. About the research overall: Both acute and convalescent COVID-19 samples were obtained from the United States, Italy and Spain. PBMCs, B-cell-depleted T cells, or T cells provided the cDNA or gDNA that made up the material.

V usage is TRBV6-1 and J usage is TRBJ1-3, with a weak D call TRBD1 (6 bases). The sample was peripheral blood. This TCR derives from a woman between 45 and 60 years old with acute or convalescent COVID-19. This CDR3 reads CASSELPGVVNTIYF. CDR3 sequence (DNA): TGTGCCAGCAGTGAATTGCCAGGGGTGGTCAACACCATATATTTT.